One sample yielded the 14 T cell receptor beta chains listed below, sequenced in a study of T cell responses to AZD1222 COVID-19 vaccine. Produced via immunoSEQ multiplex PCR; TCRdb's table is partial and in-frame only. The table has under 110,000 clones, around nine tenths seen once. The sample in question was peripheral blood, obtained on day 0 of AZD1222 vaccination. The receptors were gathered from an adult in good health.

The chain employs TRBV11-3 and TRBJ2-1; tentative D call: TRBD2 (6 bases). Germline V gene lookup returns CDR1 SGHNT and CDR2 YENEEA. Trimming removed 5 bases from V and 7 bases from J, with 12 bases in between. The CDR3 covers 13 residues. CDR3 loop: CASSPGGINEQFF. In nucleotides, the CDR3 is TGTGCCAGCAGCCCAGGAGGGATAAATGAGCAGTTCTTC.

This clone occurred once. V gene TRBV2 combines with J gene TRBJ2-2, with 11 nucleotides matching TRBD1. This CDR3 has 16 amino acids. The germline V gene has CDR1 SNHLY and CDR2 FYNNEI. With V trimmed by 5 bases and J by 1 base, 3 bases remained unmatched. The CDR3 here is CASSRDRGLNTGELFF. The CDR3 region has the DNA TGTGCCAGCAGTCGGGACAGGGGGTTGAACACCGGGGAGCTGTTTTTT. Full variable domain (outside the CDR3, taken from reference TRBV2 and TRBJ2-2): EPEVTQTPSHQVTQMGQEVILRCVPISNHLYFYWYRQILGQKVEFLVSFYNNEISEKSEIFDDQFSVERPDGSNFTLKIRSTKLEDSAMYFCASSRDRGLNTGELFFGEGSRLTVL.

V usage is TRBV7-2 and J usage is TRBJ1-4; D uncertain. The V gene lost 1 base and the J gene lost 5 bases, with 11 bases spanning the gap. The germline CDR1 and CDR2 sequences are SGHTA and FQGNSA. The CDR3 consists of 15 residues. CDR3 DNA sequence: TGTGCCAGCAGCTTAGACGGGCGCACGAATGAAAAACTGTTTTTT. Translated, it gives CASSLDGRTNEKLFF.

The CDR3 region has the DNA TGTGCCAGCAGCTCCCTTGGGGGAGGTCAGCCCCAGCATTTT. It translates to CASSSLGGGQPQHF. The rearrangement joins TRBV5-6 to TRBJ1-5, with TRBD1 as a possible D gene (5 bases). Looked up from germline, CDR1 is SGHDT and CDR2 is YYEEEE. V was trimmed by 3 bases and J by 6 bases, leaving 13 bases between them. This CDR3 has 14 amino acids.

This clone came up once. In DNA, the CDR3 is TGTGCCACCAGCACATACCATACAGGAAACAATCAGCCCCAGCATTTT. Protein product: CATSTYHTGNNQPQHF. This rearrangement joins TRBV15 to TRBJ1-5, with a possible D match to TRBD1 (5 bases). Germline V gene data show CDR1 as LNHNV and CDR2 as YYDKDF (reference sequence). The CDR3 consists of 16 residues. Deletions cut 4 bases from V and 3 bases from J, with 16 bases between.

CDR3 residues: CASSNRDFAYNEQFF. For the CDR3, the DNA is TGTGCCAGCAGCAACCGGGACTTCGCCTACAATGAGCAGTTCTTC. The V gene is TRBV5-5, the J gene TRBJ2-1; TRBD2 is a possible D gene (6 bases). Germline CDR1 reads SGHKS; CDR2 reads YYEKEE (reference sequence). The CDR3 runs to 15 residues. Trimming removed 4 bases from V and 2 bases from J, with 13 bases in between.

The chain has TRBV19 and TRBJ2-3; the D is unclear. V lost 7 bases and J lost 1, with 3 bases in between. The CDR3 runs to 11 residues. The germline gives CDR1 LNHDA, CDR2 SQIVND (reference sequence). The CDR3 here is CASKGTDTQYF. DNA of the CDR3: TGTGCCAGTAAGGGCACAGATACGCAGTATTTT.

J is TRBJ2-5 and V is TRBV9, with 7 bases aligning to TRBD1. Germline-derived CDR1 and CDR2 are SGDLS and YYNGEE. J lost 1 base, V lost 3 bases, and 6 bases had no gene match. The CDR3 covers 15 residues. The DNA for the CDR3 is TGTGCCAGCAGCGCCCTGACAGGGCTCCAAGAGACCCAGTACTTC. Translated, it gives CASSALTGLQETQYF. Looking up the rest from reference TRBV9 and TRBJ2-5 gives the full variable domain: DSGVTQTPKHLITATGQRVTLRCSPRSGDLSVYWYQQSLDQGLQFLIQYYNGEERAKGNILERFSAQQFPDLHSELNLSSLELGDSALYFCASSALTGLQETQYFGPGTRLLVL.

The chain recombines TRBV27 with TRBJ1-5; D remains unclear. The length of the CDR3 is 12 residues. V was clipped by 5 bases and J by 9 bases, with 11 bases between them. CDR1 and CDR2 from the germline V gene are MNHEY and SMNVEV (reference sequence). The CDR3 loop reads CASSAGWRPQHF. The DNA of the CDR3 is TGTGCCAGCAGTGCCGGGTGGCGGCCCCAGCATTTT.

In DNA, the CDR3 is TGCGCCAGCAGCCCAGGAGTAGTCAGGGGAACTGAAGCTTTCTTT. This encodes CASSPGVVRGTEAFF. The chain joins TRBV4-1 to TRBJ1-1, with TRBD1 as a possible D gene (6 bases). With 4 bases removed from V and 5 bases from J, the gap between germline ends came to 17 bases. Germline V gene sequence: CDR1 MGHRA, CDR2 YSYEKL. This CDR3 region has 15 residues.

The chain couples TRBV10-3 to TRBJ1-3, with a tentative D call TRBD1 (5 bases). Germline V gene lookup returns CDR1 ENHRY and CDR2 SYGVKD. The CDR3 covers 15 residues. The V and J ends lost 6 bases and 3 bases respectively, with 15 bases between them. In DNA, the CDR3 is TGTGCCATCAGCGCCCTTCAGGGACGTGGAAACACCATATATTTT. Its protein is CAISALQGRGNTIYF.

The rearrangement uses TRBV4-1 and TRBJ2-2; no clear D. This CDR3 comprises 12 residues. The germline V and J ends were trimmed by 4 bases and 5 bases, with 5 bases remaining between them. Looked up from germline, CDR1 is MGHRA and CDR2 is YSYEKL. The chain's CDR3 is CASSPLTGELFF. The CDR3 region has the DNA TGCGCCAGCAGCCCACTTACCGGGGAGCTGTTTTTT.

The chain uses TRBV18 and TRBJ1-2; D unclear. In germline, CDR1 is KGHSH, CDR2 LQKENI. V lost 1 base to trimming and J lost 0 bases, with 9 bases between them. This CDR3 contains 15 residues. DNA of the CDR3: TGTGCCAGCTCACCACTTTCCTCCCCTAACTATGGCTACACCTTC. Amino acids: CASSPLSSPNYGYTF.

J is TRBJ1-2 and V is TRBV28; no clear D. Trimming pared 6 bases from V and 2 bases from J, leaving 13 bases between. Germline-derived CDR1 and CDR2 are MDHEN and SYDVKM. The CDR3 has 14 residues. The CDR3 is CASRPASNNYGYTF. In DNA form, the CDR3 reads TGTGCCAGCAGACCTGCATCGAACAACTATGGCTACACCTTC.